Sequencing of this T cell receptor (delta chain) was carried out in a study of γδ T cells in repeated Plasmodium falciparum infection. Bulk repertoires came from Vgamma9/Vdelta2+ or Vdelta2-negative gammadelta T cells flow-sorted from PBMC. The length of the CDR3 is 13 residues. CDR1 and CDR2 from the germline V gene are TSWWSYY and QGS. The trim removed 2 bases at V and 10 bases at J, leaving 4 bases unmatched. TCRdb applied CATT to the multiplex PCR reads for clone calling. Altogether 45,000 to 60,000 delta-chain clones are present, approximately 2% being singletons, with the ten largest covering roughly a quarter.

The sample was gamma-delta T cells from blood. This TCR was sampled from a pool of human donors (malaria-infected and uninfected, not separated). The gene calls are TRDV1 and TRDJ1, with 10 bases identical to TRDD3. Matching the DNA to germline supplied the J gene, which TCRdb does not give. Here the CDR3 reads CALGESYWGILIF. The CDR3 region has the DNA TGTGCTCTTGGGGAATCGTACTGGGGGATACTCATCTTT.